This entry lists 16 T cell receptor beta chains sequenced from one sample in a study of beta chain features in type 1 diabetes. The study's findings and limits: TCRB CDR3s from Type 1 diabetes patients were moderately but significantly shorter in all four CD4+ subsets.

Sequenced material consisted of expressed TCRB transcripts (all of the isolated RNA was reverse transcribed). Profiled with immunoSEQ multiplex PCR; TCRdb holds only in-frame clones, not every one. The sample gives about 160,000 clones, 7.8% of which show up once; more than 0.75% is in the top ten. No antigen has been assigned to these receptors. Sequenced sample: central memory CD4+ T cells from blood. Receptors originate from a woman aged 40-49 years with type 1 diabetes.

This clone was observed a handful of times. For the CDR3, the DNA is TGTGCCAGCATCCCAGGGGGCTTTACTGAAGCTTTCTTT. This sequence encodes CASIPGGFTEAFF. The chain is built from TRBV28 and TRBJ1-1, with 8 bases that match TRBD1. The CDR3 has 13 amino acids. The trim removed 7 bases at V and 5 bases at J, leaving 6 bases unmatched. Per the germline V gene, CDR1 is MDHEN and CDR2 is SYDVKM.

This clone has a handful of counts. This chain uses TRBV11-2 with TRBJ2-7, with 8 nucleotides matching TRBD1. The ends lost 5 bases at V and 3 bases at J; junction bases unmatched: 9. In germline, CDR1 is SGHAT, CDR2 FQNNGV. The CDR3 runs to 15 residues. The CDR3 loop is CASSVDRGRVYEQYF. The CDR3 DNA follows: TGTGCCAGCAGCGTCGACAGGGGAAGGGTCTACGAGCAGTACTTC.

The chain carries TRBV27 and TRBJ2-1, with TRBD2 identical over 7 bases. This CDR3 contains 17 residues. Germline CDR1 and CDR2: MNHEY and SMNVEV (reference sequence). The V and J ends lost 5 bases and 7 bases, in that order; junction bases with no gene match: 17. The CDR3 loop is CASSPMFKRGPLNEQFF. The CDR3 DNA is TGTGCCAGCAGTCCCATGTTTAAGCGGGGCCCTTTAAATGAGCAGTTCTTC.

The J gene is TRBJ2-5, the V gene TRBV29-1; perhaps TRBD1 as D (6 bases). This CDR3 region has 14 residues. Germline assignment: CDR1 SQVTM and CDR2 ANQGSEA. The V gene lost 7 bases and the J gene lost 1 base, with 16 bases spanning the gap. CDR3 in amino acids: CSAFWTVTQETQYF. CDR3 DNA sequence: TGCAGCGCCTTTTGGACAGTCACCCAAGAGACCCAGTACTTC.

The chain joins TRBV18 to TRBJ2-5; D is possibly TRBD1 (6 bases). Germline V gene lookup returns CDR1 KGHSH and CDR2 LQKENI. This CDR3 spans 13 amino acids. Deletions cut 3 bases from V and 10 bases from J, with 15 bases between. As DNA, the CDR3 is TGTGCCAGCTCACCTCAGGACCTCAGGGGCCAGTACTTC. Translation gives CASSPQDLRGQYF.

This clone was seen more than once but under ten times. Here the CDR3 reads CASSVGTGAAEAFF. The CDR3 DNA reads TGTGCCAGCAGCGTAGGAACAGGGGCTGCTGAAGCTTTCTTT. The V call is TRBV9, the J call TRBJ1-1; 7 bases fit TRBD1. Germline CDR1 reads SGDLS; CDR2 reads YYNGEE. V was pared by 0 bases and J by 6 bases, with 5 bases of the junction left unmatched. The CDR3 length is 14 residues.

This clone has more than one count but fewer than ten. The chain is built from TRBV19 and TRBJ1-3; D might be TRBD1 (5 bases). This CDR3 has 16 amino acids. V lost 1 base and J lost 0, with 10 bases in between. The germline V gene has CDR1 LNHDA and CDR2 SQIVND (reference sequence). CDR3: CASSIGGSRSGNTIYF. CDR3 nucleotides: TGTGCCAGTAGTATAGGGGGCAGCCGCTCTGGAAACACCATATATTTT.

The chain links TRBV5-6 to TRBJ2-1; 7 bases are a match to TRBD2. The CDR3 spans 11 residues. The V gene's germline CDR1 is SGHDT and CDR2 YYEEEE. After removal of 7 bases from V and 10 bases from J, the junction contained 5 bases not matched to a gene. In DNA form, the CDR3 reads TGTGCCAGCCGCCGGGACTACGAGCAGTTCTTC. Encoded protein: CASRRDYEQFF. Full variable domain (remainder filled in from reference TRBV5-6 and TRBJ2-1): DAGVTQSPTHLIKTRGQQVTLRCSPKSGHDTVSWYQQALGQGPQFIFQYYEEEERQRGNFPDRFSGHQFPNYSSELNVNALLLGDSALYLCASRRDYEQFFGPGTRLTVL.

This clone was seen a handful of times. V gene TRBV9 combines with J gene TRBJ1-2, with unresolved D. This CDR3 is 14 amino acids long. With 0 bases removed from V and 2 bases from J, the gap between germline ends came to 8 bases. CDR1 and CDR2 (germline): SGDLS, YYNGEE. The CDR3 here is CASSVVNFNYGYTF. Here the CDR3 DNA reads TGTGCCAGCAGCGTAGTAAACTTCAACTATGGCTACACCTTC.

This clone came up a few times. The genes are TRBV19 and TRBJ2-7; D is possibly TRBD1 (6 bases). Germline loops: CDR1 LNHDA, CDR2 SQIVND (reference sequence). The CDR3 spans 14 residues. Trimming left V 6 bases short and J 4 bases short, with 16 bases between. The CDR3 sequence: CASSTGTLFYEQYF. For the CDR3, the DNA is TGTGCCAGTAGCACCGGGACATTGTTTTACGAGCAGTACTTC.

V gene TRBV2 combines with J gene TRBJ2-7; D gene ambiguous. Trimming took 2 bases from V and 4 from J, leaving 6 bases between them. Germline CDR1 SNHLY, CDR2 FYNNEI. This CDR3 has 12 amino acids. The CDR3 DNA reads TGTGCCAGCAGTGAACGCGAATACGAGCAGTACTTC. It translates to CASSEREYEQYF.

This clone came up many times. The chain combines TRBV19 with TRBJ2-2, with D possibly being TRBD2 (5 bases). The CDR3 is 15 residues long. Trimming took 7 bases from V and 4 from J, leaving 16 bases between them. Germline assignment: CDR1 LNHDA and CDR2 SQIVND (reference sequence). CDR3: CASTHPLAGTGELFF. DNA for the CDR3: TGTGCCAGTACCCACCCGCTAGCCGGCACCGGGGAGCTGTTTTTT.

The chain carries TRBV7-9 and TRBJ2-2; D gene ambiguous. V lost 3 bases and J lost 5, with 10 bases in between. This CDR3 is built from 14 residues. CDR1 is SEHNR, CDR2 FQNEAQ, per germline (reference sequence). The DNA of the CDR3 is TGTGCCAGCAGCTTCAGTTATGATACCGGGGAGCTGTTTTTT. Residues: CASSFSYDTGELFF.

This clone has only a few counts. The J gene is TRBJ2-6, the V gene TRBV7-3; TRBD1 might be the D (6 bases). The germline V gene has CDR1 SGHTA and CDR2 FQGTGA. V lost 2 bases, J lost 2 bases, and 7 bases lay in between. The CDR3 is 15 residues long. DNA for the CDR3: TGTGCCAGCAGCTTAGGGGGCGCTGGGGCCAACGTCCTGACTTTC. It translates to CASSLGGAGANVLTF.

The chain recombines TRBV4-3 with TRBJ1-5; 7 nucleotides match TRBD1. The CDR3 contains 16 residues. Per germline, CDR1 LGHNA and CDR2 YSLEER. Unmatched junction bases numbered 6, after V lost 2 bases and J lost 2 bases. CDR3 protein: CASSQSTGFGNQPQHF. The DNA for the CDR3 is TGCGCCAGCAGCCAATCGACAGGGTTCGGCAATCAGCCCCAGCATTTT.

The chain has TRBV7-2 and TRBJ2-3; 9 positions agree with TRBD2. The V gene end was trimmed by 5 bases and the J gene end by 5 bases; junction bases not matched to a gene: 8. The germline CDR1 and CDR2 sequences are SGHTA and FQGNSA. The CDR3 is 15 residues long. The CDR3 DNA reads TGTGCCAGCAGCCTCCGTAGCGGGGGCGGAGATACGCAGTATTTT. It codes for CASSLRSGGGDTQYF.